Following are 26 T cell receptor beta chains from one sample sequenced in a study of cytomegalovirus exposure and HLA in healthy donors. This PCR relied on a set of 60 Vbeta primers and 13 Jbeta primers. Sequencing was performed with immunoSEQ multiplex PCR; in TCRdb, only in-frame clones are kept and a portion is missing. The profile shows about 140,000 clones, approximately 73% of them singletons. The sequenced sample was PBMCs. Every receptor here comes from a man aged 25 to 45 in good health and CMV-seropositive.

This clone has just one count. The rearrangement joins TRBV7-2 to TRBJ2-3; D not certain. Per germline, CDR1 SGHTA and CDR2 FQGNSA. Between the trimmed V and J ends, which lost 1 base and 0 bases, there was a span of 5 bases. CDR3 length: 14 amino acids. The CDR3: CASSLGLSTDTQYF. DNA of the CDR3: TGTGCCAGCAGCTTAGGACTTAGCACAGATACGCAGTATTTT.

The chain links TRBV11-1 to TRBJ2-7, with TRBD2 as a possible D gene (5 bases). The CDR3 runs to 17 residues. V was cut by 2 bases and J by 6 bases, with 23 bases left in between. CDR1 is SGHAT and CDR2 is FQDESV in the germline V gene (reference sequence). The CDR3 DNA is TGTGCCAGCAGCTTATCCGGTCGGGAAAATCCTCCTCGCGAGCAGTACTTC. Its protein product is CASSLSGRENPPREQYF.

This rearrangement joins TRBV10-2 to TRBJ2-5; D is unresolved. CDR3 size: 13 residues. Trimming removed 5 bases from V and 1 base from J, with 8 bases in between. CDR1 is WSHSY and CDR2 is SAAADI in the germline V gene. CDR3 protein: CASSPPGQETQYF. The DNA for the CDR3 is TGCGCCAGCAGTCCCCCCGGCCAAGAGACCCAGTACTTC.

The rearrangement uses TRBV19 and TRBJ1-1; perhaps TRBD1 as D (5 bases). This CDR3 is 14 amino acids long. V lost 7 bases, J lost 5 bases, and 17 bases lay in between. Per the germline V gene, CDR1 is LNHDA and CDR2 is SQIVND (reference sequence). The CDR3 region has the DNA TGTGCCAGTAACCTCCCGTGGGGGGGTACTGAAGCTTTCTTT. It codes for CASNLPWGGTEAFF.

The table lists this clone with a few counts. The rearrangement uses TRBV28 and TRBJ2-1, with 10 bases that match TRBD1. Trimming cost V 11 bases and J 7 bases; bases outside gene matches: 8. The germline V gene encodes CDR1 MDHEN and CDR2 SYDVKM. The CDR3 sequence is 13 residues long. CDR3 bases: TGTGCCTCACGGACAGGGGGACAGAATGAGCAGTTCTTC. Protein: CASRTGGQNEQFF.

This clone was seen only a few times. V gene TRBV6-5 combines with J gene TRBJ2-3; 7 positions match TRBD2. The CDR3 is 15 amino acids. V lost 2 bases to trimming and J lost 2 bases; unmatched junction nucleotides: 4. The V gene's germline CDR1 is MNHEY and CDR2 SVGAGI. CDR3 sequence: CASSYGAGVTDTQYF. CDR3 sequence (DNA): TGTGCCAGCAGTTACGGGGCGGGAGTCACAGATACGCAGTATTTT.

The chain has TRBV10-1 and TRBJ1-2; 8 bases are a match to TRBD1. Per the germline V gene, CDR1 is WNHNN and CDR2 is SYGVQD (reference sequence). V lost 2 bases, J lost 1 base, and 3 bases stayed unmatched. CDR3 length: 15 amino acids. CDR3 sequence: CASSEPGQGNYGYTF. The CDR3 DNA reads TGCGCCAGCAGTGAGCCAGGACAGGGTAACTATGGCTACACCTTC.

This clone appeared once. The chain is built from TRBV4-1 and TRBJ2-2; D might be TRBD1 (5 bases). Germline V gene lookup returns CDR1 MGHRA and CDR2 YSYEKL. The length of the CDR3 is 14 residues. Trimming took off 4 bases at V and 1 base at J, with 7 bases between the two ends. CDR3 protein: CASSLGQNTGELFF. CDR3 coding DNA: TGCGCCAGCAGCCTAGGACAGAACACCGGGGAGCTGTTTTTT.

The V gene is TRBV29-1, the J gene TRBJ1-2, with 8 bases lining up with TRBD1. Germline CDR1 SQVTM, CDR2 ANQGSEA. The CDR3 runs to 15 residues. V trimming: 3 bases; J trimming: 6 bases; junction bases outside the gene matches: 12. CDR3 protein: CSVDFVAGGVHGYTF. The CDR3 DNA sequence: TGCAGCGTTGATTTTGTCGCAGGGGGCGTCCATGGCTACACCTTC.

The gene calls are TRBV27 and TRBJ1-3; D is undetermined. The V and J ends lost 2 bases and 2 bases respectively, with 4 bases between them. In germline, CDR1 is MNHEY, CDR2 SMNVEV (reference sequence). The CDR3 has 13 residues. The CDR3: CASSLAAGNTIYF. Here the CDR3 DNA reads TGTGCCAGCAGTTTAGCAGCTGGAAACACCATATATTTT.

The chain combines TRBV5-1 with TRBJ2-7; D ambiguous. The germline CDR1 and CDR2 sequences are SGHRS and YFSETQ. With 1 base removed from V and 5 bases from J, the gap between germline ends came to 7 bases. The CDR3 is 12 residues long. For the CDR3, the DNA is TGCGCCAGCAGCTTGTGGCAAAACGAGCAGTACTTC. Translation: CASSLWQNEQYF. Based on the CDR3 plus reference TRBV5-1 and TRBJ2-7, the full variable domain is KAGVTQTPRYLIKTRGQQVTLSCSPISGHRSVSWYQQTPGQGLQFLFEYFSETQRNKGNFPGRFSGRQFSNSRSEMNVSTLELGDSALYLCASSLWQNEQYFGPGTRLTVT.

The CDR3 here is CAWSERVTSNEQFF. The CDR3 DNA is TGTGCCTGGAGCGAGCGGGTTACGTCCAATGAGCAGTTCTTC. The rearrangement links TRBV30 to TRBJ2-1; the D gene is possibly TRBD2 (6 bases). Germline CDR1 reads GTSNPN; CDR2 reads SVGIG (reference sequence). The germline V and J ends were trimmed by 3 bases and 6 bases, with 15 bases remaining between them. The CDR3 length is 14 residues.

This sequence joins TRBV27 and TRBJ2-7; TRBD2 aligns across 9 bases. V lost 6 bases to trimming and J lost 3 bases; unmatched junction nucleotides: 6. The germline CDR1 and CDR2 sequences are MNHEY and SMNVEV (reference sequence). The CDR3 length is 14 residues. The CDR3 is CASSLSGGGYEQYF. DNA of the CDR3: TGTGCCAGCAGCCTTAGCGGGGGAGGCTACGAGCAGTACTTC.

The chain is built from TRBV28 and TRBJ2-7, with 13 bases lining up with TRBD2. There are 16 residues in the CDR3. The V and J ends lost 6 bases and 3 bases, in that order; junction bases with no gene match: 8. Looked up from germline, CDR1 is MDHEN and CDR2 is SYDVKM. The CDR3 sequence: CASSTGTSGIIYEQYF. Written as DNA, the CDR3 is TGTGCCAGCAGCACCGGGACTAGCGGGATAATCTACGAGCAGTACTTC.

This clone was seen just once. The chain recombines TRBV11-2 with TRBJ2-1; weak D call: TRBD2 (5 bases). Germline V gene sequence: CDR1 SGHAT, CDR2 FQNNGV. Trimming took 3 bases from V and 2 from J, leaving 11 bases between them. The CDR3 loop spans 15 amino acids. Here the CDR3 reads CASSFDRLTYNEQFF. Here the CDR3 DNA reads TGTGCCAGCAGCTTTGATCGACTAACCTACAATGAGCAGTTCTTC.

This chain joins TRBV2 and TRBJ1-6; TRBD1 might be the D (6 bases). Germline assignment: CDR1 SNHLY and CDR2 FYNNEI. The CDR3 has 14 amino acids. V was clipped by 8 bases and J by 7 bases, with 15 bases between them. DNA of the CDR3: TGTGCCAGCCGCGAAACAGGGCAAAATTCACCCCTCCACTTT. Amino acids: CASRETGQNSPLHF.

This chain joins TRBV7-9 and TRBJ1-3; the D gene is possibly TRBD1 (5 bases). Germline V gene lookup returns CDR1 SEHNR and CDR2 FQNEAQ (reference sequence). The CDR3 runs 15 residues. V was trimmed by 11 bases and J by 0 bases, leaving 17 bases between them. The CDR3, as DNA: TGTGCCGGGGGGATTGGGCAGCTCTCTGGAAACACCATATATTTT. It yields the protein CAGGIGQLSGNTIYF.

The rearrangement uses TRBV27 and TRBJ2-3; no clear D. Trimming took 1 base from V and 2 from J, leaving 13 bases between them. The CDR3 is made up of 16 amino acids. The V gene's germline CDR1 is MNHEY and CDR2 SMNVEV (reference sequence). CDR3 in DNA: TGTGCCAGCAGTTTATGGTCACAGCCTCTCACAGATACGCAGTATTTT. It is translated as CASSLWSQPLTDTQYF.

The chain combines TRBV9 with TRBJ1-1; D gene ambiguous. The V gene's germline CDR1 is SGDLS and CDR2 YYNGEE. This CDR3 is built from 14 residues. Trimming pared 0 bases from V and 2 bases from J, leaving 8 bases between. CDR3 sequence (DNA): TGTGCCAGCAGCGTAGCCCTTCTAAACACTGAAGCTTTCTTT. Amino acids: CASSVALLNTEAFF. Variable domain in full (rest from reference TRBV9 and TRBJ1-1): DSGVTQTPKHLITATGQRVTLRCSPRSGDLSVYWYQQSLDQGLQFLIQYYNGEERAKGNILERFSAQQFPDLHSELNLSSLELGDSALYFCASSVALLNTEAFFGQGTRLTVV.

This clone was detected only a few times. V usage is TRBV6-1 and J usage is TRBJ1-1; TRBD1 matches 8 bases. The CDR3 consists of 14 residues. V lost 7 bases and J lost 8; bases outside the gene matches: 12. From germline, CDR1 is MNHNS and CDR2 SASEGT. The CDR3 spells CASNGIRGRLEAFF. In DNA form, the CDR3 reads TGTGCCAGCAACGGCATCAGGGGGCGGCTAGAAGCTTTCTTT.

As for this clone: Its ends do not fully match the called genes, so a read error is possible. In DNA, the CDR3 is TGTGCCAGCAGTGAAGCCCAATCCAGGGTGGCTGGGGCCAACGCCCTGACTTTC. This encodes CASSEAQSRVAGANALTF. The chain has TRBV6-1 and TRBJ2-6; TRBD1 might be the D (5 bases). The CDR3 sequence is 18 residues long. Germline V gene sequence: CDR1 MNHNS, CDR2 SASEGT.

The J gene is TRBJ1-2, the V gene TRBV6-6; the match to TRBD1 covers 9 bases. Germline lookup yields CDR1 MNHNY and CDR2 SVGAGI (reference sequence). The CDR3 is made up of 15 amino acids. The trim removed 2 bases at V and 7 bases at J, leaving 8 bases unmatched. CDR3 sequence (DNA): TGTGCCAGCAGTTACCCAGCTGACAGGGGGTTTGGCTACACCTTC. This sequence encodes CASSYPADRGFGYTF.

This sequence joins TRBV6-5 and TRBJ2-7, with TRBD2 matching over 7 bases. Germline V gene data show CDR1 as MNHEY and CDR2 as SVGAGI. The CDR3 totals 15 residues. Trimming at V came to 0 bases and at J to 2 bases, leaving 4 bases not matched to a gene. Here the CDR3 reads CASSYSGSGTYEQYF. The DNA for the CDR3 is TGTGCCAGCAGTTACTCGGGGAGCGGGACCTACGAGCAGTACTTC.

This clone was recorded a few times. This chain links TRBV2 with TRBJ1-5; D not resolved. V gave up 4 bases and J gave up 4 bases, with 5 bases separating them. This CDR3 contains 12 residues. Germline lookup yields CDR1 SNHLY and CDR2 FYNNEI. The CDR3 DNA reads TGTGCCAGCAGTGGAGGGAATCAGCCCCAGCATTTT. This gives the protein CASSGGNQPQHF.

The chain carries TRBV10-1 and TRBJ2-2; 9 bases agree with TRBD1. Germline assignment: CDR1 WNHNN and CDR2 SYGVQD (reference sequence). J lost 5 bases, V lost 5 bases, and 6 bases had no gene match. The length of the CDR3 is 15 residues. Here the CDR3 reads CASSPGQGRTGELFF. DNA of the CDR3: TGCGCCAGCAGTCCGGGACAGGGACGAACCGGGGAGCTGTTTTTT.

The V and J genes are TRBV6-5 and TRBJ2-7; the match to TRBD2 covers 11 bases. Germline CDR1 and CDR2: MNHEY and SVGAGI. V lost 5 bases and J lost 11; bases outside the gene matches: 5. The CDR3 runs 12 residues. CDR3 in amino acids: CASSVPGLAEYF. The CDR3 DNA reads TGTGCCAGCAGTGTCCCGGGACTAGCGGAGTACTTC.